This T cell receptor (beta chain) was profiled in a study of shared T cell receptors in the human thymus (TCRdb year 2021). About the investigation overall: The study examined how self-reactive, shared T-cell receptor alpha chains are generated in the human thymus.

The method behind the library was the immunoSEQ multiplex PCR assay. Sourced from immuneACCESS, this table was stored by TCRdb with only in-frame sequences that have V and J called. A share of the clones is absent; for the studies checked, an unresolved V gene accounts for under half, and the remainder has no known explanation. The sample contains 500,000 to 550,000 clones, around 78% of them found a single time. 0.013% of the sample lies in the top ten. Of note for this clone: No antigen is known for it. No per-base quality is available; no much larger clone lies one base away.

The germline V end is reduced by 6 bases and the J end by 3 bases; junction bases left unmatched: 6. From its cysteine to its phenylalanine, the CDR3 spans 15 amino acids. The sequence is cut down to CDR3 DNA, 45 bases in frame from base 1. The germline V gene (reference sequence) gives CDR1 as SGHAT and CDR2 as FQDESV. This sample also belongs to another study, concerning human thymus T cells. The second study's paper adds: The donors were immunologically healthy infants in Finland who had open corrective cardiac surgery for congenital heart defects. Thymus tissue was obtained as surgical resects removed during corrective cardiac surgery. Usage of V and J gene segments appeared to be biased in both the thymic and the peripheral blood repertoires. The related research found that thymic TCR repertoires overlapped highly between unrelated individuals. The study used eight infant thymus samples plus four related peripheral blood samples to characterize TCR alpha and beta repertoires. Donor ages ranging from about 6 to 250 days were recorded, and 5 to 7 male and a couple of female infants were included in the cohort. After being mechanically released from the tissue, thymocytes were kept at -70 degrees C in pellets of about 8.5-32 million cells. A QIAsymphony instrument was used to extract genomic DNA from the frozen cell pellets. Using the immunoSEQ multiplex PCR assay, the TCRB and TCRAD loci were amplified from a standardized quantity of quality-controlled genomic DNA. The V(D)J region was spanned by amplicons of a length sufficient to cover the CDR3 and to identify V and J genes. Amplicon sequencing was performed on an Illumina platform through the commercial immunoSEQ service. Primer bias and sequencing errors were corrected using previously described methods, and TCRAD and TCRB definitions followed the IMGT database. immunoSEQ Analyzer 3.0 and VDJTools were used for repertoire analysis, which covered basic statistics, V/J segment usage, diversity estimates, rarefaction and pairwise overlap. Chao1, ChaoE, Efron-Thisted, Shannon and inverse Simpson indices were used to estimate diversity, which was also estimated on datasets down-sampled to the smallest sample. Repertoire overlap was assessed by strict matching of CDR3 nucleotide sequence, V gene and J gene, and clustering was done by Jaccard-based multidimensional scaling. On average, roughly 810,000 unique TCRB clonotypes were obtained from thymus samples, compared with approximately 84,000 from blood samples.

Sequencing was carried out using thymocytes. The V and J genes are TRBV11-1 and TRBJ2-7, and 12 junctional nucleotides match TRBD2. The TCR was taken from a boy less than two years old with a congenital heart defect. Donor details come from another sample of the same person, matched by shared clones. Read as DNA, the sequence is TGTGCCAGCAGACGGACTAGCGGGGCTGACTACGAGCAGTACTTC. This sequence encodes CASRRTSGADYEQYF.